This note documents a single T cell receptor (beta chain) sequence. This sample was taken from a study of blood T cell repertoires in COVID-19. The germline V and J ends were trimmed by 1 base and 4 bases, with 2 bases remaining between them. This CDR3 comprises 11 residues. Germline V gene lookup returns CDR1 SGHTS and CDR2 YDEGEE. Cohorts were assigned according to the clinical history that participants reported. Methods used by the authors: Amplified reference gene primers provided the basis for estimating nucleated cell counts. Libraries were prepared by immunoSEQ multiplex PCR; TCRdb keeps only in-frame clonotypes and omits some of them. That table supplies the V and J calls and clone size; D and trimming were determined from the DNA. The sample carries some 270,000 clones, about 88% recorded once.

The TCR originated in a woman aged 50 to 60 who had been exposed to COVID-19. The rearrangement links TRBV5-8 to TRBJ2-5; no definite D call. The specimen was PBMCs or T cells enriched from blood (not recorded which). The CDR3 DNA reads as TGTGCCAGCAGCTTGCGAGAGACCCAGTACTTC. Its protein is CASSLRETQYF.